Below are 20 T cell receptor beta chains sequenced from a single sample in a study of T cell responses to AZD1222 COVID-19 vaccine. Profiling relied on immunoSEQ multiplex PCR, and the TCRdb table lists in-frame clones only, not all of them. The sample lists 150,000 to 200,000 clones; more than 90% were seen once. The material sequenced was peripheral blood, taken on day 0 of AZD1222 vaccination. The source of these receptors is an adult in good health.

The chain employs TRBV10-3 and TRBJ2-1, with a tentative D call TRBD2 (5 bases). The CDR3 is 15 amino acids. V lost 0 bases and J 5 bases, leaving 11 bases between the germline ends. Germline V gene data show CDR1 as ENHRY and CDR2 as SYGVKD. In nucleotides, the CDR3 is TGTGCCATCAGTGAGTCGATAGCGCCTAACAATGAGCAGTTCTTC. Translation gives CAISESIAPNNEQFF.

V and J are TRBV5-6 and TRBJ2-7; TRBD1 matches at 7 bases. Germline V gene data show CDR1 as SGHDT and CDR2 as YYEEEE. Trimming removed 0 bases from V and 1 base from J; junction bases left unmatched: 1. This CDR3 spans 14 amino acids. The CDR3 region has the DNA TGTGCCAGCAGCTTGGACAGGGGATCCTACGAGCAGTACTTC. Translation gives CASSLDRGSYEQYF.

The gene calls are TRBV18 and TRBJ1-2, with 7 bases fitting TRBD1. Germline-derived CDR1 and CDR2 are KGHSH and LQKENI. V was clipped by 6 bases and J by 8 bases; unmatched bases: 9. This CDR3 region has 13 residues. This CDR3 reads CASSPDRERGYTF. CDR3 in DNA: TGTGCCAGCTCTCCTGACAGGGAGAGGGGCTACACCTTC. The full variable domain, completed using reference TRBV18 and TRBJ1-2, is NAGVMQNPRHLVRRRGQEARLRCSPMKGHSHVYWYRQLPEEGLKFMVYLQKENIIDESGMPKERFSAEFPKEGPSILRIQQVVRGDSAAYFCASSPDRERGYTFGSGTRLTVV.

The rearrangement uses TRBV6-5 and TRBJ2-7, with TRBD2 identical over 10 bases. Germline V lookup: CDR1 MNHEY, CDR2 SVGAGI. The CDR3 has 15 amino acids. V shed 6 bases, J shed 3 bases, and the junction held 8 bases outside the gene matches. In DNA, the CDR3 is TGTGCCAGCAGCTCGGGACTAGCGAGTCACTACGAGCAGTACTTC. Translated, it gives CASSSGLASHYEQYF.

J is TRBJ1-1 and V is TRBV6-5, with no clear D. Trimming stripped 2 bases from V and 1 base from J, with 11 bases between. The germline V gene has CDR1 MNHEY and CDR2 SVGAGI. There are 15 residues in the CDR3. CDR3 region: CASSYVGIGNTEAFF. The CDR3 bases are TGTGCCAGCAGTTACGTCGGGATCGGGAACACTGAAGCTTTCTTT.

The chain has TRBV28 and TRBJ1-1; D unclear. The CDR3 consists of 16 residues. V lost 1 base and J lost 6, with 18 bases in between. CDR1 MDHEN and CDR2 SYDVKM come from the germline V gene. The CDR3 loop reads CASSLSGMQSAAEAFF. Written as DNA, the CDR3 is TGTGCCAGCAGTTTATCGGGTATGCAGAGCGCTGCTGAAGCTTTCTTT.

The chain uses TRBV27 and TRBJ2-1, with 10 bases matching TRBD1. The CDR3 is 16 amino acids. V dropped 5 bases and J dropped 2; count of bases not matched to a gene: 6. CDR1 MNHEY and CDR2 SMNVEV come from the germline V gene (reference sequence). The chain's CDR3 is CASSPTGQGAYNEQFF. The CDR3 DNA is TGTGCCAGCAGTCCGACCGGACAGGGGGCCTACAATGAGCAGTTCTTC.

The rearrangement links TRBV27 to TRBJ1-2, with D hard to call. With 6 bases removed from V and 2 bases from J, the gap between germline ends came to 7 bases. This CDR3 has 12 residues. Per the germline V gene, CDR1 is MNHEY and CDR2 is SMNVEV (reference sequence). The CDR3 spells CASRQGNYGYTF. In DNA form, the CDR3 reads TGTGCCAGCAGGCAAGGGAACTATGGCTACACCTTC.

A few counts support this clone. In DNA, the CDR3 is TGTGCCAGCACCGGAGGCAGCAATGAGCAGTTCTTC. This encodes CASTGGSNEQFF. J is TRBJ2-1 and V is TRBV6-5; possible D gene TRBD2, 5 bases. V lost 7 bases and J 6 bases, leaving 10 bases between the germline ends. In germline, CDR1 is MNHEY, CDR2 SVGAGI. The CDR3 contains 12 residues.

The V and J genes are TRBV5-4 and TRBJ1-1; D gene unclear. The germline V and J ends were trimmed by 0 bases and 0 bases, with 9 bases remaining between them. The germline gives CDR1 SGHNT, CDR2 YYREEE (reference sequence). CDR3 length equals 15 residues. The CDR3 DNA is TGTGCCAGCAGCTTGGGGCAGGCAATGAACACTGAAGCTTTCTTT. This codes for CASSLGQAMNTEAFF.

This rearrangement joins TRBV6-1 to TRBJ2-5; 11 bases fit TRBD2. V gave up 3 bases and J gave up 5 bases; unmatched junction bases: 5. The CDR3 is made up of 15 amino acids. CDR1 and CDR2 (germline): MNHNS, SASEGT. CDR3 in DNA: TGTGCCAGCAGTGATAGCGGGAGGGCTGGGGAGACCCAGTACTTC. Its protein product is CASSDSGRAGETQYF.

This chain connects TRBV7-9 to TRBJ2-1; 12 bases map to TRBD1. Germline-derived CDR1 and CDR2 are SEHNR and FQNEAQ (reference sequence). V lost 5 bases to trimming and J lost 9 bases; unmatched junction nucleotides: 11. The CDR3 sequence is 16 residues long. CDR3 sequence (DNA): TGTGCCAGCAGCCCTCGAGAGGGACAGGGGGCTGGTGAGCAGTTCTTC. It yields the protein CASSPREGQGAGEQFF.

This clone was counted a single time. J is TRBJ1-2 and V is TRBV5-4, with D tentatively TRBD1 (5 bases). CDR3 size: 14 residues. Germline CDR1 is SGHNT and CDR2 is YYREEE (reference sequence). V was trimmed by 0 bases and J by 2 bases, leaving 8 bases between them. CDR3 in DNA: TGTGCCAGCAGCTTGGATCCAGGGAACTATGGCTACACCTTC. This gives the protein CASSLDPGNYGYTF.

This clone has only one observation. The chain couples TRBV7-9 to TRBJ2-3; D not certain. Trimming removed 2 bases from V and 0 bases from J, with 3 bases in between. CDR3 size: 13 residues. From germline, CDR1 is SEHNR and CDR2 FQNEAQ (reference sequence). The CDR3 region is CASSLSSTDTQYF. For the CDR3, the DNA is TGTGCCAGCAGCTTAAGTAGCACAGATACGCAGTATTTT.

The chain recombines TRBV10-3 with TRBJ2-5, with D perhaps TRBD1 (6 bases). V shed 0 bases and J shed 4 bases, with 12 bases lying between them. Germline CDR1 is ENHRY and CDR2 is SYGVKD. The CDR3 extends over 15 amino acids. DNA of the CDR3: TGTGCCATCAGTGAGTCTGTGACAGGTGGAGAGACCCAGTACTTC. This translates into CAISESVTGGETQYF.

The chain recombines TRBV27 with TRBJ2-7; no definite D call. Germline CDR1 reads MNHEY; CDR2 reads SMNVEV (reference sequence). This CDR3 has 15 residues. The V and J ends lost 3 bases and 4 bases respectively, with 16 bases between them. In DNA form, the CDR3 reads TGTGCCAGCAGTTTGTCTCCGCTGTCAGGTTACGAGCAGTACTTC. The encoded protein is CASSLSPLSGYEQYF.

The CDR3 loop reads CASSITGLSSGANVLTF. DNA of the CDR3: TGTGCCAGTAGTATCACGGGACTAAGCTCTGGGGCCAACGTCCTGACTTTC. The V and J genes are TRBV19 and TRBJ2-6; 7 bases align to TRBD2. J was trimmed by 0 bases and V by 3 bases; bases with no gene match: 5. Germline V CDR1 and CDR2: LNHDA, SQIVND (reference sequence). This CDR3 has 17 residues.

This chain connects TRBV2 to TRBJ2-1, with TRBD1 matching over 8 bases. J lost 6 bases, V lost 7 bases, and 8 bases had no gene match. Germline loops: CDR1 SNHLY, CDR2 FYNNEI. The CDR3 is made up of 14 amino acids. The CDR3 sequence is CASTPSDRGNEQFF. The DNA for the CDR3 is TGTGCCAGCACCCCGTCCGACAGGGGCAATGAGCAGTTCTTC.

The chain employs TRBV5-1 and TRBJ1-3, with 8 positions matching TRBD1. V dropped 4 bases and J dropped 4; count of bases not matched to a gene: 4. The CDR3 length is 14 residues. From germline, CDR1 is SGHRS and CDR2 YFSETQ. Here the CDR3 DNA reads TGCGCCAGCAGCAAACAGGGGGTCGGAAACACCATATATTTT. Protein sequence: CASSKQGVGNTIYF.

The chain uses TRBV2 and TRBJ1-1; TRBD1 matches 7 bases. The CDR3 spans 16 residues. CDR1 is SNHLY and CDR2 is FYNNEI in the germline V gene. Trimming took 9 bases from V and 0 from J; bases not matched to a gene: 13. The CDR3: CASLRRTGVMNTEAFF. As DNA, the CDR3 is TGTGCCAGTCTTCGTAGGACAGGAGTCATGAACACTGAAGCTTTCTTT.